This T cell receptor (beta chain) was sequenced for a study of cytomegalovirus exposure and HLA in healthy donors. The PCR employed 60 Vbeta primers together with 13 Jbeta primers. The protocol was immunoSEQ multiplex PCR, while the TCRdb copy is restricted to in-frame clones and leaves out a portion. The data hold more than 110,000 clones, with about 80% observed a single time. The ends were cut back, 4 bases at V and 3 bases at J, with 10 bases in the middle. This CDR3 contains 14 residues. Germline loops: CDR1 SGHRS, CDR2 YFSETQ. The chain recombines TRBV5-1 with TRBJ1-4, with D perhaps TRBD1 (6 bases). The sample taken for sequencing was PBMCs. This receptor was obtained from a man under 40 in good health and CMV-seronegative. CDR3 loop: CASSLGGPNEKLFF. The DNA for the CDR3 is TGCGCCAGCAGCCTGGGGGGCCCTAATGAAAAACTGTTTTTT.